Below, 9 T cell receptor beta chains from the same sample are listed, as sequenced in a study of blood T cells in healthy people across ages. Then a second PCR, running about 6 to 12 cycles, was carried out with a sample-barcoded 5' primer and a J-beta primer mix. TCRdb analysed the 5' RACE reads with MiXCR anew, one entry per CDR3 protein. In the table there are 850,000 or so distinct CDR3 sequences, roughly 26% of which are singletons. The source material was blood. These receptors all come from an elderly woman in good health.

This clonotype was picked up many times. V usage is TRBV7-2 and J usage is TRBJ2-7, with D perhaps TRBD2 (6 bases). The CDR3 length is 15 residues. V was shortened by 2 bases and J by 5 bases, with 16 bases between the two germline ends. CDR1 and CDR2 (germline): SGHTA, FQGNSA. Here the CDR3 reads CASSLYQGGRNEQYF. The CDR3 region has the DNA TGTGCCAGCAGCTTATATCAGGGAGGAAGAAACGAGCAGTACTTC.

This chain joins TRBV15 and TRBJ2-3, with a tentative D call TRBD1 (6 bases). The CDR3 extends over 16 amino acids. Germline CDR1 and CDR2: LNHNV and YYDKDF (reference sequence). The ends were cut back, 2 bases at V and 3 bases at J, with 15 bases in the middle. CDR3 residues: CATSRPLQGRTDTQYF. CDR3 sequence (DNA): TGTGCCACCAGCAGACCCTTACAGGGTCGGACAGATACGCAGTATTTT.

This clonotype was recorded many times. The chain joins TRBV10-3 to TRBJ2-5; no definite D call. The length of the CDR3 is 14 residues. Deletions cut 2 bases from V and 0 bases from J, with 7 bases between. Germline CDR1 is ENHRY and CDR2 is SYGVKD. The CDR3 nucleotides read TGTGCCATCAGTGAGAGTCCGTACCAAGAGACCCAGTACTTC. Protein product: CAISESPYQETQYF.

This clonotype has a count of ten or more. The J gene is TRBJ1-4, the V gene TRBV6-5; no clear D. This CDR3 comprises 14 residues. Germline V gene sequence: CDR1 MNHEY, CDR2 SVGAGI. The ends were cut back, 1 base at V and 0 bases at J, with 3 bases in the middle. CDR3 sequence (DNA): TGTGCCAGCAGTTACTATGCAACTAATGAAAAACTGTTTTTT. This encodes CASSYYATNEKLFF.

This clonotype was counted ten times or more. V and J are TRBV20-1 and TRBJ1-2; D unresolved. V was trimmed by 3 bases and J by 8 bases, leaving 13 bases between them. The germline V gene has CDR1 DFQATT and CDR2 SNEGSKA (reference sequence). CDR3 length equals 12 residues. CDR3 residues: CSASPVLGGYTF. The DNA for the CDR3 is TGCAGTGCTAGCCCAGTCCTCGGGGGCTACACCTTC.

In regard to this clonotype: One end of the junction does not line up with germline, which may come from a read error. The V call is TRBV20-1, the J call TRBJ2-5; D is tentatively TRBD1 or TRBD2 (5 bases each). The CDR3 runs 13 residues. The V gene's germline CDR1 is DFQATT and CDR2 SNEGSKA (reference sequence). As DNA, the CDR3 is TGCAGTGCTAGAGGGGGGACCCAAGAGACCCGGTACTTC. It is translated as CSARGGTQETRYF.

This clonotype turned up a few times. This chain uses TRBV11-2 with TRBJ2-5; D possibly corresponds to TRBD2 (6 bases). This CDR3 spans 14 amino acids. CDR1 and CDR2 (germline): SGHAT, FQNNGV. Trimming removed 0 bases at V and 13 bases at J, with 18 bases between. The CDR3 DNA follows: TGTGCCAGCAGCTTAGAGGCCGGGACTCCCATTCGGTACTTC. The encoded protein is CASSLEAGTPIRYF.

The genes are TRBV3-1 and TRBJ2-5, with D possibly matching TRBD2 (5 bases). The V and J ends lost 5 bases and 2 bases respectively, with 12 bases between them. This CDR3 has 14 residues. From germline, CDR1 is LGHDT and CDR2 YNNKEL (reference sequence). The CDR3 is CASSSYGEQETQYF. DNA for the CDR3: TGTGCCAGCAGCTCGTACGGGGAACAAGAGACCCAGTACTTC.

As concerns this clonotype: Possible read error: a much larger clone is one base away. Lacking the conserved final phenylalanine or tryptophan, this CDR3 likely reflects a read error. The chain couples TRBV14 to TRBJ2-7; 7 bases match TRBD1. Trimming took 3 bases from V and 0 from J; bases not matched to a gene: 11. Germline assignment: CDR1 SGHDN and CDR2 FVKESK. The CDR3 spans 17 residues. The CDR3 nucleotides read TGTGCCAGCAGCCAGGCCGGGACAGTCCGCGTCTCCTACGAGCAGTACTGC. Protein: CASSQAGTVRVSYEQYC.